This T cell receptor beta chain was sequenced in a study of identical twins. This clonotype was detected only a few times. What it binds is not known. Only healthy Caucasians were included as donors. The V gene's germline CDR1 is KGHDR and CDR2 SFDVKD. The V and J ends lost 5 bases and 3 bases respectively, with 19 bases between them. This CDR3 comprises 16 residues. Study outcomes and limitations: The study found weaker excess twin sharing in beta out-of-frame sequences. Twin-shared out-of-frame alpha sequences were enriched for low generation probability.

TCRdb fed the 5' RACE reads into MiXCR, producing one record per CDR3 protein. Of 450,000 or so distinct CDR3 sequences in the sample, 13% to 15% are singletons; the top ten hold around 0.48%. This sample was also put to use in a study of yellow fever vaccine responses in identical twins. This second study says: Among the twins, the vaccine T cell response reportedly seemed partly convergent and partly personalized.

The sequenced sample was CD4+ T cells sorted from blood. The chain combines TRBV24-1 with TRBJ2-7; D could derive from TRBD1 or TRBD2 (6 bases each). The receptor was derived from a woman aged 18-29 years in good health. The CDR3 sequence is CATSGGRGASIYEQYF. The CDR3 DNA is TGTGCCACCAGTGGGGGAAGGGGGGCGAGTATCTACGAGCAGTACTTC.